This passage covers 30 T cell receptor beta chains from one sample sequenced in a study of blood T cells in healthy people across ages. For the second PCR, which ran for about 6 to 12 cycles, a sample-barcoded 5' primer and a J-beta primer mix were used. MiXCR, applied by TCRdb to the 5' RACE reads, yields one record per CDR3 protein. The data contain hundreds of thousands of distinct CDR3 sequences, around 45% of them singletons. Material for sequencing was blood. These TCRs come from a woman aged 55-69 years in good health.

The V gene is TRBV15, the J gene TRBJ2-1; TRBD2 aligns across 10 bases. The CDR3 runs 16 residues. V lost 5 bases and J lost 4; bases outside the gene matches: 8. Germline CDR1 is LNHNV and CDR2 is YYDKDF (reference sequence). The CDR3 spells CATSRGLAEGYNEQFF. The CDR3 DNA is TGTGCCACCAGCCGCGGACTAGCGGAGGGGTACAATGAGCAGTTCTTC.

This chain joins TRBV20-1 and TRBJ2-3, with a possible D match to TRBD2 (6 bases). CDR1 DFQATT and CDR2 SNEGSKA come from the germline V gene (reference sequence). The V end was cut by 3 bases, the J end by 0 bases, with 13 bases between. CDR3 length: 15 amino acids. The CDR3 bases are TGCAGTGCTAGGGTCACTAGCAAAAGCACAGATACGCAGTATTTT. Its translation is CSARVTSKSTDTQYF.

V is TRBV18 and J is TRBJ2-7; possibly TRBD1 or TRBD2 for D (5 bases each). Per germline, CDR1 KGHSH and CDR2 LQKENI. V lost 2 bases and J lost 3, with 14 bases in between. This CDR3 has 15 amino acids. CDR3 amino acids: CASSPRGVGIYEQYF. The CDR3 DNA follows: TGTGCCAGCTCACCAAGGGGAGTGGGGATCTACGAGCAGTACTTC.

The chain joins TRBV29-1 to TRBJ1-4; 8 bases fit TRBD1. V shed 7 bases and J 8 bases; nucleotides not matched to a gene: 6. The CDR3 runs 12 residues. CDR1 and CDR2 from the germline V gene are SQVTM and ANQGSEA. CDR3 sequence (DNA): TGCAGCGGCCGGACAGGGAGGGAAAAACTGTTTTTT. This gives the protein CSGRTGREKLFF.

The CDR3 coding sequence is TGTGCCACCAGCACTTCGCAAGGGTACACAGATACGCAGTATTTT. Translating gives CATSTSQGYTDTQYF. The chain recombines TRBV15 with TRBJ2-3; D call uncertain. Germline V gene data show CDR1 as LNHNV and CDR2 as YYDKDF (reference sequence). CDR3 length: 15 residues. The V end was cut by 4 bases, the J end by 2 bases, with 13 bases between.

This chain uses TRBV9 with TRBJ2-7; 7 bases agree with TRBD1. V lost 3 bases to trimming and J lost 3 bases; unmatched junction nucleotides: 6. The germline gives CDR1 SGDLS, CDR2 YYNGEE. The CDR3 loop spans 14 amino acids. The CDR3 DNA follows: TGTGCCAGCAGCGGCCCTGACAGGGACTACGAGCAGTACTTC. The encoded protein is CASSGPDRDYEQYF.

This clonotype was picked up a small number of times. V is TRBV15 and J is TRBJ2-7; no definite D call. Looked up from germline, CDR1 is LNHNV and CDR2 is YYDKDF (reference sequence). The V end was cut by 0 bases, the J end by 5 bases, with 5 bases between. The CDR3 spans 12 residues. The CDR3 bases are TGTGCCACCAGCAGAGAATGGGACGAGCAGTACTTC. Translating it yields CATSREWDEQYF. Full variable domain (outside the CDR3, taken from reference TRBV15 and TRBJ2-7): DAMVIQNPRYQVTQFGKPVTLSCSQTLNHNVMYWYQQKSSQAPKLLFHYYDKDFNNEADTPDNFQSRRPNTSFCFLDIRSPGLGDTAMYLCATSREWDEQYFGPGTRLTVT.

This clonotype was counted only a few times. The gene calls are TRBV7-2 and TRBJ1-3; D not certain. This CDR3 has 17 residues. The V gene's germline CDR1 is SGHTA and CDR2 FQGNSA. Trimming took 6 bases from V and 3 from J, leaving 21 bases between them. Here the CDR3 reads CASRIGLGPEGGNTIYF. For the CDR3, the DNA is TGTGCCAGCAGGATAGGGCTGGGCCCCGAAGGTGGAAACACCATATATTTT.

The chain has TRBV20-1 and TRBJ1-4; 9 nucleotides align to TRBD1. V gave up 6 bases and J gave up 2 bases; unmatched junction bases: 7. The CDR3 runs to 15 residues. Germline assignment: CDR1 DFQATT and CDR2 SNEGSKA (reference sequence). CDR3: CSAPGTGSTNEKLFF. DNA for the CDR3: TGCAGTGCACCCGGGACAGGGAGTACTAATGAAAAACTGTTTTTT.

V and J are TRBV4-1 and TRBJ2-1, with D perhaps matching TRBD2 (6 bases). This CDR3 region has 18 residues. The V gene's germline CDR1 is MGHRA and CDR2 YSYEKL. Trimming removed 0 bases from V and 6 bases from J, with 21 bases in between. The DNA of the CDR3 is TGCGCCAGCAGCCAAGAATCTCAGACTGGGGTCGGGAGCAATGAGCAGTTCTTC. It translates to CASSQESQTGVGSNEQFF.

The V call is TRBV10-3, the J call TRBJ2-1; TRBD2 aligns across 16 bases. Germline loops: CDR1 ENHRY, CDR2 SYGVKD. V shed 4 bases, J shed 14 bases, and the junction held 2 bases outside the gene matches. The CDR3 contains 13 residues. CDR3 residues: CAISAGTSGGEFF. The CDR3 bases are TGTGCCATCAGTGCCGGGACTAGCGGGGGGGAGTTCTTC.

Many counts were recorded for this clonotype. The chain joins TRBV20-1 to TRBJ2-7; TRBD2 agrees at 11 bases. Germline CDR1 DFQATT, CDR2 SNEGSKA (reference sequence). CDR3 length: 14 amino acids. J was trimmed by 7 bases and V by 0 bases; bases with no gene match: 5. The CDR3 region has the DNA TGCAGTGCTAGAGAGGGGACTAGCGGAGTTGAGCAGTACTTC. It codes for CSAREGTSGVEQYF.

CDR3 in amino acids: CASSQAVAPGFQFF. The CDR3 DNA is TGCGCCAGCAGCCAAGCCGTCGCCCCGGGATTTCAGTTCTTC. The chain couples TRBV4-3 to TRBJ2-1, with D tentatively TRBD2 (5 bases). Trimming took off 1 base at V and 13 bases at J, with 17 bases between the two ends. The CDR3 contains 14 residues. In germline, CDR1 is LGHNA, CDR2 YSLEER.

This clonotype was observed once. The chain employs TRBV7-9 and TRBJ2-1; a possible D gene is TRBD1 (6 bases). Germline CDR1 is SEHNR and CDR2 is FQNEAQ (reference sequence). The CDR3 runs 16 residues. Trimming removed 1 base at V and 5 bases at J, with 15 bases between. In nucleotides, the CDR3 is TGTGCCAGCAGCTTAGGGAAGGGGGACATCCACAATGAGCAGTTCTTC. Amino acid sequence: CASSLGKGDIHNEQFF. The whole variable domain, remainder taken from reference TRBV7-9 and TRBJ2-1, is DTGVSQNPRHKITKRGQNVTFRCDPISEHNRLYWYRQTLGQGPEFLTYFQNEAQLEKSRLLSDRFSAERPKGSFSTLEIQRTEQGDSAMYLCASSLGKGDIHNEQFFGPGTRLTVL.

This sequence joins TRBV15 and TRBJ2-2; D is possibly TRBD1 (6 bases). CDR3 length: 17 amino acids. V was clipped by 0 bases and J by 1 base, with 12 bases between them. From germline, CDR1 is LNHNV and CDR2 YYDKDF (reference sequence). The CDR3 DNA reads as TGTGCCACCAGCAGAGATCATGAGACAGGGAACACCGGGGAGCTGTTTTTT. Its protein product is CATSRDHETGNTGELFF.

This clonotype was seen a few times. The J gene is TRBJ2-1, the V gene TRBV5-1; TRBD2 agrees at 13 bases. V dropped 5 bases and J dropped 10; count of bases not matched to a gene: 9. Germline-derived CDR1 and CDR2 are SGHRS and YFSETQ. This CDR3 spans 15 amino acids. Written as DNA, the CDR3 is TGCGCCAGCAGAAAACTAGCGGGAGGGCCTAAAGAGCAGTTCTTC. Its translation is CASRKLAGGPKEQFF.

Comments on this clonotype: Just one base apart from a much larger clone, this may be a read error. The chain has TRBV29-1 and TRBJ2-1; tentatively, D is TRBD1 (6 bases). Near its end, the DNA agrees better with TRBJ2-7, so the J call may be wrong. This CDR3 comprises 16 residues. Germline lookup yields CDR1 SQVTM and CDR2 ANQGSEA. The DNA of the CDR3 is TGCAGCGCCCACCCACCAGGGGCCGAGACCTACAATGAGCAGTACTTC. Its translation is CSAHPPGAETYNEQYF.

A remark on this clonotype: A much more abundant neighbour one base away suggests this may be a read error. This CDR3 fails to terminate in the conserved phenylalanine or tryptophan, so it likely reflects a read error. J is TRBJ2-5 and V is TRBV20-1; no firm D call. The J call may not be correct, given that the DNA end is closer to TRBJ2-7. The CDR3 is 16 residues long. Germline values: CDR1 DFQATT, CDR2 SNEGSKA (reference sequence). This CDR3 reads CSARDPETQDGYEQYC. DNA of the CDR3: TGCAGTGCTAGAGATCCCGAGACGCAAGACGGCTACGAGCAGTACTGC.

This chain uses TRBV7-2 with TRBJ2-3, with 10 bases fitting TRBD2. This CDR3 has 17 residues. V lost 7 bases to trimming and J lost 6 bases; unmatched junction nucleotides: 16. Per the germline V gene, CDR1 is SGHTA and CDR2 is FQGNSA. The CDR3 DNA is TGTGCCAGCACCCCAGAGAAGCGGGAGGGCCGGTCGGATACGCAGTATTTT. Translation: CASTPEKREGRSDTQYF. The full variable domain, with the rest looked up from reference TRBV7-2 and TRBJ2-3, is GAGVSQSPSNKVTEKGKDVELRCDPISGHTALYWYRQSLGQGLEFLIYFQGNSAPDKSGLPSDRFSAERTGGSVSTLTIQRTQQEDSAVYLCASTPEKREGRSDTQYFGPGTRLTVL.

The table lists this clonotype with a few counts. This chain joins TRBV12-3 or TRBV12-4 and TRBJ2-5; 10 bases are a match to TRBD1. After removal of 3 bases from V and 5 bases from J, the junction contained 9 bases not matched to a gene. The CDR3 consists of 16 residues. CDR3 in DNA: TGTGCCAGCAGTTTCCTCCGCGACAGGGGGCGTGAGACCCAGTACTTC. Protein sequence: CASSFLRDRGRETQYF.

The chain links TRBV7-2 to TRBJ2-5; perhaps TRBD1 as D (5 bases). The CDR3 consists of 12 residues. Germline V CDR1 and CDR2: SGHTA, FQGNSA. Trimming removed 1 base at V and 11 bases at J, with 11 bases between. CDR3 sequence (DNA): TGTGCCAGCAGCTTAGTGGTAGGGGCTCAGTACTTC. This sequence encodes CASSLVVGAQYF.

The genes are TRBV20-1 and TRBJ1-5, with TRBD1 as a possible D gene (5 bases). CDR1 and CDR2 (germline): DFQATT, SNEGSKA (reference sequence). The CDR3 contains 14 residues. The CDR3 DNA sequence: TGCAGCGCCCGGGGCCACTTTAGCAATCAGCCCCAGCATTTT. This sequence encodes CSARGHFSNQPQHF.

The chain is built from TRBV9 and TRBJ2-2; D not resolved. The CDR3 extends over 15 amino acids. Germline loops: CDR1 SGDLS, CDR2 YYNGEE. With 0 bases removed from V and 2 bases from J, the gap between germline ends came to 8 bases. The CDR3 DNA sequence: TGTGCCAGCAGCGTAGACGGCGGAAACACCGGGGAGCTGTTTTTT. Translation gives CASSVDGGNTGELFF. Together with reference TRBV9 and TRBJ2-2, the CDR3 gives the full variable domain: DSGVTQTPKHLITATGQRVTLRCSPRSGDLSVYWYQQSLDQGLQFLIQYYNGEERAKGNILERFSAQQFPDLHSELNLSSLELGDSALYFCASSVDGGNTGELFFGEGSRLTVL.

This clonotype was seen a few times. The chain links TRBV20-1 to TRBJ2-1, with 7 positions matching TRBD1. The length of the CDR3 is 12 residues. J lost 8 bases, V lost 1 base, and 2 bases had no gene match. CDR1 DFQATT and CDR2 SNEGSKA come from the germline V gene (reference sequence). The CDR3 region has the DNA TGCAGTGCTAGAGTCGACAGGGATGAGCAGTTCTTC. This sequence encodes CSARVDRDEQFF.

The chain couples TRBV10-3 to TRBJ2-3, with a possible D match to TRBD1 (6 bases). Germline CDR1 reads ENHRY; CDR2 reads SYGVKD. The CDR3 consists of 13 residues. V was shortened by 3 bases and J by 4 bases, with 8 bases between the two germline ends. The CDR3 region is CAISEGTSDTQYF. The CDR3 coding sequence is TGTGCCATCAGTGAAGGGACATCAGATACGCAGTATTTT.

The J gene is TRBJ2-7, the V gene TRBV4-1, with D possibly TRBD1 on 5 matching bases. Germline assignment: CDR1 MGHRA and CDR2 YSYEKL. With 1 base removed from V and 0 bases from J, the gap between germline ends came to 16 bases. CDR3 length: 17 residues. The CDR3 nucleotides read TGCGCCAGCAGCCAAGGGATCCACAGGCTTAGCTCCTACGAGCAGTACTTC. Translating it yields CASSQGIHRLSSYEQYF.

The V call is TRBV20-1, the J call TRBJ2-1; TRBD2 aligns across 14 bases. This CDR3 has 16 residues. V gave up 5 bases and J gave up 7 bases; unmatched junction bases: 10. Germline CDR1 is DFQATT and CDR2 is SNEGSKA (reference sequence). CDR3 protein: CSAGVTSGRAGNEQFF. As DNA, the CDR3 is TGCAGTGCTGGAGTGACTAGCGGGAGGGCCGGTAATGAGCAGTTCTTC.

The gene calls are TRBV18 and TRBJ2-1, with TRBD2 identical over 7 bases. Near its end, the DNA agrees better with TRBJ2-7, so the J call may be wrong. Per germline, CDR1 KGHSH and CDR2 LQKENI. The CDR3 loop spans 16 amino acids. In nucleotides, the CDR3 is TGTGCCAGCTCACCCCGGACTAGGATCTCCTACAATGAGCAGTACTTC. It translates to CASSPRTRISYNEQYF.

The gene calls are TRBV20-1 and TRBJ2-3; D is perhaps TRBD2 (7 bases). The V and J ends lost 5 bases and 4 bases respectively, with 13 bases between them. CDR1 is DFQATT, CDR2 SNEGSKA, per germline (reference sequence). The CDR3 has 13 amino acids. In nucleotides, the CDR3 is TGCAGTGCTGGACTAGGGGGGGCAGATACGCAGTATTTT. Translating gives CSAGLGGADTQYF.

The chain recombines TRBV9 with TRBJ2-5; D not resolved. CDR1 and CDR2 from the germline V gene are SGDLS and YYNGEE. This CDR3 comprises 14 residues. The V gene lost 1 base and the J gene lost 0 bases, with 7 bases spanning the gap. The CDR3 DNA reads as TGTGCCAGCAGCGTATCAACCAACCAAGAGACCCAGTACTTC. Protein: CASSVSTNQETQYF.